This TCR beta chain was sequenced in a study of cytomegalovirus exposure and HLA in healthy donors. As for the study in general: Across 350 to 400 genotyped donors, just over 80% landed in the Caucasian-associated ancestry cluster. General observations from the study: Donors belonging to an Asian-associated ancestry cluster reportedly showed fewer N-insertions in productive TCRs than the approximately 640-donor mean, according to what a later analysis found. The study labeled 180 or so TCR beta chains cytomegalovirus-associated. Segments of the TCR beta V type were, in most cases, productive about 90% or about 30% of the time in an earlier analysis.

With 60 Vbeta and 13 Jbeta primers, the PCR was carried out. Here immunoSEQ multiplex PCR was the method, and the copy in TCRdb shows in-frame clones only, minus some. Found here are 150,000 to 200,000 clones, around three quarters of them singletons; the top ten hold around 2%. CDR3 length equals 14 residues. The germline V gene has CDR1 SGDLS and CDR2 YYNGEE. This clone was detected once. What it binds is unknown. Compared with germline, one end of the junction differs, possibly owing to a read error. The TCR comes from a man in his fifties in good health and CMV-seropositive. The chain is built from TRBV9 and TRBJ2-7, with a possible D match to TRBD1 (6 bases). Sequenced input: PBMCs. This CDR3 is CASSVGQNSYGQYF. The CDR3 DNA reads TGTGCCAGCAGCGTGGGACAAAACTCCTACGGGCAGTACTTC.